One sample yielded the 30 T cell receptor beta chains listed below, sequenced in a study of blood T cell repertoires in COVID-19. Sequencing used immunoSEQ multiplex PCR; TCRdb keeps in-frame clones, though not all of them. Found here are approximately 150,000 clones, roughly 85% of them singletons; the top ten hold approximately 3.5%. The sequenced material came from peripheral blood. The receptors derive from a man aged 65-85 years with acute or convalescent COVID-19.

This rearrangement joins TRBV7-2 to TRBJ2-2; D not resolved. The V gene's germline CDR1 is SGHTA and CDR2 FQGNSA. The CDR3 loop spans 15 amino acids. V was shortened by 1 base and J by 4 bases, with 10 bases between the two germline ends. The CDR3, as DNA: TGTGCCAGCAGCTTAGGTCTCACGGTCACCGGGGAGCTGTTTTTT. This sequence encodes CASSLGLTVTGELFF.

This sequence joins TRBV6-6 and TRBJ2-3; D may be TRBD2 (5 bases). Germline CDR1 reads MNHNY; CDR2 reads SVGAGI (reference sequence). CDR3 length: 16 residues. V lost 0 bases and J 0 bases, leaving 10 bases between the germline ends. The CDR3 spells CASSYSRAVSTDTQYF. The CDR3 nucleotides are TGTGCCAGCAGTTACTCGAGGGCGGTTAGCACAGATACGCAGTATTTT.

V gene TRBV29-1 combines with J gene TRBJ2-2; TRBD2 matches at 9 bases. The ends lost 3 bases at V and 3 bases at J; junction bases unmatched: 5. From germline, CDR1 is SQVTM and CDR2 ANQGSEA. This CDR3 comprises 15 residues. The DNA of the CDR3 is TGCAGCGTTGATGGGCTAGCGGGATACACCGGGGAGCTGTTTTTT. Encoded protein: CSVDGLAGYTGELFF.

This clone showed up just once. The chain carries TRBV11-2 and TRBJ1-4; possible D gene TRBD1, 6 bases. Germline lookup yields CDR1 SGHAT and CDR2 FQNNGV. With 6 bases removed from V and 8 bases from J, the gap between germline ends came to 10 bases. The CDR3 contains 12 residues. CDR3 sequence: CASSWGLEKLFF. The CDR3 DNA reads as TGTGCCAGCAGTTGGGGGCTAGAAAAACTGTTTTTT.

This chain links TRBV28 with TRBJ2-1; TRBD2 matches 10 bases. The CDR3 consists of 15 residues. Germline V lookup: CDR1 MDHEN, CDR2 SYDVKM. V trimming: 5 bases; J trimming: 8 bases; junction bases outside the gene matches: 9. The CDR3 reads CASSTRTSGNDEQFF. CDR3 nucleotides: TGTGCCAGCAGTACCCGGACTAGCGGAAACGATGAGCAGTTCTTC.

This clone was detected a few times. This chain uses TRBV3-1 (or the pseudogene TRBV3-2) with TRBJ2-1, with a tentative D call TRBD2 (6 bases). Trimming shortened V by 8 bases and J by 15 bases, and 17 bases separated the two germline ends. The CDR3 consists of 11 residues. CDR1 is LGHDT and CDR2 is YNNKEL in the germline V gene (reference sequence). The CDR3 DNA is TGTGCCAGCGGACCCGCCCGGGGGATGTTCTTC. The encoded protein is CASGPARGMFF.

This sequence joins TRBV9 and TRBJ2-7; 13 bases align to TRBD2. Germline values: CDR1 SGDLS, CDR2 YYNGEE. The V segment lost 3 bases and the J segment 9 bases; nucleotides outside the gene matches: 9. The CDR3 is 15 amino acids. The CDR3 here is CASSASGLAGTGQYF. CDR3 coding DNA: TGTGCCAGCAGCGCTTCGGGACTAGCGGGGACCGGGCAGTACTTC.

This chain connects TRBV30 to TRBJ1-1; D unclear. The V end lost 4 bases, the J end lost 6 bases, and 15 bases lay between the germline ends. Germline values: CDR1 GTSNPN, CDR2 SVGIG (reference sequence). This CDR3 is built from 13 residues. The CDR3 DNA is TGTGCCTGGACAGTGGGAGGGAGCTCTGAAGCTTTCTTT. Its protein is CAWTVGGSSEAFF.

The chain employs TRBV29-1 and TRBJ2-5; D may be TRBD2 (5 bases). Trimming pared 3 bases from V and 5 bases from J, leaving 10 bases between. The CDR3 is 12 amino acids. Germline CDR1 and CDR2: SQVTM and ANQGSEA. CDR3 coding DNA: TGCAGCGTTGATAGCGAGGTGGAGACCCAGTACTTC. It encodes CSVDSEVETQYF.

The V and J genes are TRBV5-1 and TRBJ2-5; D gene uncertain. The CDR3 is 13 amino acids. V lost 3 bases, J lost 5 bases, and 11 bases lay in between. Germline V CDR1 and CDR2: SGHRS, YFSETQ. CDR3 sequence (DNA): TGCGCCAGCAGCTACGATCCTAGGGAGACCCAGTACTTC. This gives the protein CASSYDPRETQYF.

This clone showed up just once. V usage is TRBV4-3 and J usage is TRBJ2-7; 8 nucleotides agree with TRBD2. V dropped 2 bases and J dropped 6; count of bases not matched to a gene: 15. The CDR3 sequence is 17 residues long. Germline lookup yields CDR1 LGHNA and CDR2 YSLEER. The CDR3 DNA is TGCGCCAGCAGCCAACAAATGGGCGGGGGGCGCGGCGGCGAGCAGTACTTC. Residues: CASSQQMGGGRGGEQYF.

The V gene is TRBV28, the J gene TRBJ1-1; the D gene is possibly TRBD1 (6 bases). Germline V gene lookup returns CDR1 MDHEN and CDR2 SYDVKM. Trimming stripped 3 bases from V and 5 bases from J, with 16 bases between. The CDR3 runs to 15 residues. The CDR3 loop is CASSLGGARWTEAFF. CDR3 nucleotides: TGTGCCAGCAGTTTGGGGGGGGCGCGATGGACTGAAGCTTTCTTT. The complete variable domain, with remaining parts taken from reference TRBV28 and TRBJ1-1, reads DVKVTQSSRYLVKRTGEKVFLECVQDMDHENMFWYRQDPGLGLRLIYFSYDVKMKEKGDIPEGYSVSREKKERFSLILESASTNQTSMYLCASSLGGARWTEAFFGQGTRLTVV.

CDR3 region: CASKRLAATGELFF. CDR3 bases: TGTGCCAGCAAGAGACTAGCGGCCACCGGGGAGCTGTTTTTT. This chain connects TRBV9 to TRBJ2-2; 9 bases are shared with TRBD2. V dropped 6 bases and J dropped 4; count of bases not matched to a gene: 4. Germline V lookup: CDR1 SGDLS, CDR2 YYNGEE. The CDR3 contains 14 residues.

The chain has TRBV14 and TRBJ2-2; no clear D gene. Germline loops: CDR1 SGHDN, CDR2 FVKESK. V shed 0 bases and J shed 5 bases, with 13 bases lying between them. The CDR3 spans 16 residues. CDR3 sequence reads: CASSQEALDLTGELFF. Here the CDR3 DNA reads TGTGCCAGCAGCCAAGAAGCGTTAGACTTAACCGGGGAGCTGTTTTTT.

This chain joins TRBV23-1 and TRBJ2-7, with D unresolved. Being an ORF, TRBV23-1 has a function that is uncertain. The CDR3 is 14 amino acids. V dropped 0 bases and J dropped 6 bases, with 12 bases sitting between them. The CDR3 is CASSQSDLAGEQYF. The CDR3 DNA follows: TGCGCCAGCAGTCAATCTGACTTAGCTGGCGAGCAGTACTTC.

V is TRBV19 and J is TRBJ2-2, with D possibly matching TRBD1 (6 bases). The CDR3 covers 15 residues. Germline lookup yields CDR1 LNHDA and CDR2 SQIVND (reference sequence). V lost 3 bases to trimming and J lost 3 bases, with 11 bases between them. The CDR3, as DNA: TGTGCCAGTAGTATCAGGGGCGCGGACACCGGGGAGCTGTTTTTT. Translation: CASSIRGADTGELFF.

The chain employs TRBV18 and TRBJ2-1; 7 nucleotides align to TRBD1. V lost 1 base, J lost 0 bases, and 9 bases stayed unmatched. The CDR3 covers 18 residues. The germline V gene encodes CDR1 KGHSH and CDR2 LQKENI. CDR3 loop: CASSPQPKGAHSYNEQFF. The CDR3 bases are TGTGCCAGCTCACCACAACCTAAGGGGGCGCACTCCTACAATGAGCAGTTCTTC.

The genes are TRBV7-9 and TRBJ1-2; D is ambiguous. V lost 1 base and J 5 bases, leaving 8 bases between the germline ends. The CDR3 extends over 13 amino acids. Germline CDR1 is SEHNR and CDR2 is FQNEAQ (reference sequence). CDR3 in amino acids: CASSLVADYGYTF. The DNA for the CDR3 is TGTGCCAGCAGCTTAGTGGCTGATTATGGCTACACCTTC.

In DNA, the CDR3 is TGTGCCAGTAGCCCCCCGGACAGGGGTCGCAATCAGCCCCAGCATTTT. Encoded protein: CASSPPDRGRNQPQHF. This chain links TRBV19 with TRBJ1-5; 9 bases agree with TRBD1. Per the germline V gene, CDR1 is LNHDA and CDR2 is SQIVND (reference sequence). The CDR3 totals 16 residues. Trimming took 6 bases from V and 2 from J; bases not matched to a gene: 8.

This clone was seen only a few times. The chain employs TRBV19 and TRBJ1-1; TRBD1 aligns across 9 bases. Trimming took 5 bases from V and 1 from J; bases not matched to a gene: 2. The CDR3 consists of 14 residues. Germline V gives CDR1 LNHDA, CDR2 SQIVND (reference sequence). CDR3 loop: CASSAGQGNTEAFF. The CDR3 nucleotides are TGTGCCAGTAGTGCGGGACAGGGGAACACTGAAGCTTTCTTT.

This clone was observed a handful of times. The chain joins TRBV7-9 to TRBJ1-1; TRBD1 might be the D (6 bases). From germline, CDR1 is SEHNR and CDR2 FQNEAQ (reference sequence). V lost 5 bases to trimming and J lost 4 bases, with 14 bases between them. The CDR3 loop spans 14 amino acids. The CDR3 bases are TGTGCCAGCAGCCCCGGGGGGGCGGGCACTGAAGCTTTCTTT. Translation: CASSPGGAGTEAFF.

The chain recombines TRBV6-4 with TRBJ2-1; 10 nucleotides line up with TRBD2. The J segment lost 5 bases and the V segment lost 0 bases, leaving 7 bases of the junction unmatched. CDR3 length: 17 residues. CDR1 MRHNA and CDR2 SNTAGT come from the germline V gene. The CDR3 is CASSDSVAGGLNNEQFF. The CDR3 DNA reads TGTGCCAGCAGTGACTCTGTAGCGGGAGGACTAAACAATGAGCAGTTCTTC.

The V and J genes are TRBV18 and TRBJ2-5; 7 bases are a match to TRBD2. The CDR3 loop spans 16 amino acids. After removal of 2 bases from V and 5 bases from J, the junction contained 11 bases not matched to a gene. Germline V gene data show CDR1 as KGHSH and CDR2 as LQKENI. The CDR3 loop reads CASSPIQGLELETQYF. The CDR3 nucleotides read TGTGCCAGCTCACCAATCCAAGGACTAGAACTCGAGACCCAGTACTTC. The full variable domain, in which reference TRBV18 and TRBJ2-5 provide the parts outside the CDR3, is NAGVMQNPRHLVRRRGQEARLRCSPMKGHSHVYWYRQLPEEGLKFMVYLQKENIIDESGMPKERFSAEFPKEGPSILRIQQVVRGDSAAYFCASSPIQGLELETQYFGPGTRLLVL.

This chain links TRBV15 with TRBJ2-7; 9 nucleotides align to TRBD2. Germline CDR1 reads LNHNV; CDR2 reads YYDKDF (reference sequence). This CDR3 comprises 15 residues. J was trimmed by 4 bases and V by 2 bases; bases with no gene match: 6. CDR3 coding DNA: TGTGCCACCAGCAGATTACCGGGACTAGCTTACGAGCAGTACTTC. It yields the protein CATSRLPGLAYEQYF.

The gene calls are TRBV30 and TRBJ2-1, with a tentative D call TRBD2 (5 bases). The CDR3 runs to 15 residues. The V gene's germline CDR1 is GTSNPN and CDR2 SVGIG (reference sequence). Trimming removed 0 bases from V and 4 bases from J, with 13 bases in between. DNA of the CDR3: TGTGCCTGGAGTGTGCAGGAAGAGGGATACAATGAGCAGTTCTTC. It is translated as CAWSVQEEGYNEQFF.

This clone was counted only a few times. The chain uses TRBV5-6 and TRBJ2-3; the D gene is possibly TRBD2 (6 bases). Trimming took off 4 bases at V and 5 bases at J, with 14 bases between the two ends. The length of the CDR3 is 14 residues. The germline gives CDR1 SGHDT, CDR2 YYEEEE. The CDR3 protein is CASSLRVGGDTQYF. DNA of the CDR3: TGTGCCAGCAGCCTTCGAGTGGGGGGAGATACGCAGTATTTT.

The chain links TRBV18 to TRBJ1-5; D is unclear. Germline V gives CDR1 KGHSH, CDR2 LQKENI. Trimming left V 4 bases short and J 4 bases short, with 11 bases between. This CDR3 is built from 14 residues. The CDR3 region is CASSLPDGNQPQHF. The CDR3 DNA is TGTGCCAGCTCACTACCAGACGGGAATCAGCCCCAGCATTTT.

This clone was counted only a few times. This chain joins TRBV6-5 and TRBJ1-1; D unclear. This CDR3 is 13 amino acids long. Germline V lookup: CDR1 MNHEY, CDR2 SVGAGI. The germline V and J ends were trimmed by 7 bases and 1 base, with 10 bases remaining between them. Written as DNA, the CDR3 is TGTGCCAGCATTCTGGGGAGGAACACTGAAGCTTTCTTT. Encoded protein: CASILGRNTEAFF.

The rearrangement joins TRBV19 to TRBJ2-2; TRBD2 aligns across 10 bases. With 4 bases clipped from V and 5 bases from J, the junction kept 7 bases outside the gene matches. The CDR3 has 16 residues. Germline V gives CDR1 LNHDA, CDR2 SQIVND (reference sequence). CDR3 region: CASSNPAGGPTGELFF. CDR3 bases: TGTGCCAGTAGTAACCCAGCGGGAGGGCCAACCGGGGAGCTGTTTTTT.

V is TRBV24-1 and J is TRBJ2-1; possible D gene TRBD1, 5 bases. The CDR3 is 15 amino acids. V was clipped by 3 bases and J by 6 bases, with 14 bases between them. The V gene's germline CDR1 is KGHDR and CDR2 SFDVKD. CDR3 DNA: TGTGCCACCAGTGATCCTATCGGACAAAGCAATGAGCAGTTCTTC. Residues: CATSDPIGQSNEQFF.